These 21 T cell receptor beta chains originate from one sample sequenced in a study of blood T cell repertoires in COVID-19. Profiling relied on immunoSEQ multiplex PCR, and the TCRdb table lists in-frame clones only, not all of them. Counted here are approximately 170,000 clones, around nine tenths occurring once; the ten biggest clones make up around 3.5%. The source material was peripheral blood. The receptors originated from a young man with active or convalescent COVID-19.

V and J are TRBV4-2 and TRBJ2-7; 7 nucleotides line up with TRBD2. Germline V lookup: CDR1 LGHNA, CDR2 YNFKEQ. This CDR3 contains 14 residues. The V and J ends lost 4 bases and 0 bases, in that order; junction bases with no gene match: 3. The CDR3 spells CASSPSGSSYEQYF. In DNA form, the CDR3 reads TGTGCCAGCAGCCCTAGCGGAAGCTCCTACGAGCAGTACTTC.

The chain recombines TRBV28 with TRBJ1-2, with a possible D match to TRBD1 (5 bases). Germline-derived CDR1 and CDR2 are MDHEN and SYDVKM. The V and J ends lost 7 bases and 8 bases respectively, with 17 bases between them. This CDR3 is 13 amino acids long. CDR3: CASIATNGGGYTF. The DNA of the CDR3 is TGTGCCAGCATTGCCACAAACGGGGGGGGCTACACCTTC.

The chain has TRBV5-1 and TRBJ2-3; no reliable D call. The CDR3 consists of 14 residues. The V gene lost 0 bases and the J gene lost 4 bases, with 9 bases spanning the gap. Germline V gene lookup returns CDR1 SGHRS and CDR2 YFSETQ. The CDR3 loop is CASSLAGAADTQYF. CDR3 DNA sequence: TGCGCCAGCAGCTTGGCTGGAGCAGCAGATACGCAGTATTTT.

In its sample, this clone was seen a few times. The V gene is TRBV28, the J gene TRBJ1-1; D is undetermined. The CDR3 contains 13 residues. Per germline, CDR1 MDHEN and CDR2 SYDVKM. The ends were cut back, 6 bases at V and 6 bases at J, with 14 bases in the middle. DNA for the CDR3: TGTGCCAGCAGGGGCCGGAAGATCGCTGAAGCTTTCTTT. Encoded protein: CASRGRKIAEAFF.

The chain combines TRBV12-3 or TRBV12-4 with TRBJ1-2; TRBD1 matches at 8 bases. This CDR3 is built from 12 residues. V shed 8 bases, J shed 11 bases, and the junction held 10 bases outside the gene matches. CDR3 sequence: CASRVGTGPYTF. CDR3 DNA: TGTGCCAGCCGAGTGGGGACAGGACCGTACACCTTC.

This clone was counted only a few times. The gene calls are TRBV3-1 (or the pseudogene TRBV3-2) and TRBJ1-6; possibly TRBD1 for D (5 bases). The CDR3 consists of 14 residues. Germline assignment: CDR1 LGHDT and CDR2 YNNKEL (reference sequence). The ends were cut back, 5 bases at V and 7 bases at J, with 12 bases in the middle. CDR3 residues: CASSSQDRNSPLHF. The CDR3 region has the DNA TGTGCCAGCAGCTCACAGGACCGCAATTCACCCCTCCACTTT.

The chain uses TRBV7-9 and TRBJ1-6, with 7 bases identical to TRBD1. CDR3 length: 17 residues. CDR1 SEHNR and CDR2 FQNEAQ come from the germline V gene (reference sequence). The V segment lost 1 base and the J segment 7 bases; nucleotides outside the gene matches: 10. Here the CDR3 DNA reads TGTGCCAGCAGCTTAGAGGGACAGCGGATGGGGAATTCACCCCTCCACTTT. This sequence encodes CASSLEGQRMGNSPLHF.

The rearrangement joins TRBV15 to TRBJ1-6; TRBD1 might be the D (6 bases). This CDR3 has 13 residues. V was shortened by 11 bases and J by 8 bases, with 16 bases between the two germline ends. Looked up from germline, CDR1 is LNHNV and CDR2 is YYDKDF (reference sequence). The CDR3 reads CAAGPGEDSPLHF. CDR3 DNA: TGTGCCGCCGGCCCAGGGGAAGATTCACCCCTCCACTTT.

The chain recombines TRBV5-1 with TRBJ2-5; no definite D call. The length of the CDR3 is 15 residues. The germline V and J ends were trimmed by 1 base and 2 bases, with 12 bases remaining between them. The germline gives CDR1 SGHRS, CDR2 YFSETQ. The DNA of the CDR3 is TGCGCCAGCAGCTTGAACGAGGTCCCTCAAGAGACCCAGTACTTC. Amino acids: CASSLNEVPQETQYF.

The chain uses TRBV6-5 and TRBJ1-2; D gene uncertain. This CDR3 is built from 13 residues. The germline V gene has CDR1 MNHEY and CDR2 SVGAGI. The ends were cut back, 4 bases at V and 7 bases at J, with 13 bases in the middle. The CDR3 loop is CASSLLGHGGYTF. CDR3 coding DNA: TGTGCCAGCAGTTTGCTTGGGCACGGTGGCTACACCTTC.

This clone was detected a few times. This chain's CDR3 is CSVGSRNEQYF. CDR3 nucleotide sequence: TGCAGCGTTGGTTCGCGGAACGAGCAGTACTTC. V usage is TRBV29-1 and J usage is TRBJ2-7; D not certain. The V end was cut by 4 bases, the J end by 5 bases, with 9 bases between. In germline, CDR1 is SQVTM, CDR2 ANQGSEA. CDR3 length equals 11 residues.

V gene TRBV27 combines with J gene TRBJ1-1; tentatively, D is TRBD1 (5 bases). CDR3 length equals 14 residues. Germline loops: CDR1 MNHEY, CDR2 SMNVEV (reference sequence). The V end lost 6 bases, the J end lost 0 bases, and 11 bases lay between the germline ends. CDR3 residues: CASSPRQLNTEAFF. As DNA, the CDR3 is TGTGCCAGCAGCCCACGACAGTTGAACACTGAAGCTTTCTTT.

The chain couples TRBV5-4 to TRBJ1-2, with D possibly matching TRBD1 (5 bases). Germline loops: CDR1 SGHNT, CDR2 YYREEE (reference sequence). The CDR3 has 19 residues. The V and J ends lost 1 base and 7 bases respectively, with 29 bases between them. The CDR3 sequence: CASSLRLGGVRLPVRGYTF. The CDR3, as DNA: TGTGCCAGCAGCTTGCGGCTCGGGGGAGTACGACTACCGGTGCGTGGCTACACCTTC.

This chain links TRBV7-2 with TRBJ2-1; D not resolved. This CDR3 is 16 amino acids long. Germline loops: CDR1 SGHTA, CDR2 FQGNSA. V was pared by 2 bases and J by 3 bases, with 14 bases between. The DNA of the CDR3 is TGTGCCAGCAGCTTAACCCACGGCGGCAGCTACAATGAGCAGTTCTTC. It is translated as CASSLTHGGSYNEQFF. Full variable domain (rest looked up from reference TRBV7-2 and TRBJ2-1): GAGVSQSPSNKVTEKGKDVELRCDPISGHTALYWYRQSLGQGLEFLIYFQGNSAPDKSGLPSDRFSAERTGGSVSTLTIQRTQQEDSAVYLCASSLTHGGSYNEQFFGPGTRLTVL.

The chain is built from TRBV5-1 and TRBJ2-5; 10 bases fit TRBD2. The V segment lost 5 bases and the J segment 1 base; nucleotides outside the gene matches: 8. This CDR3 spans 16 amino acids. CDR1 and CDR2 from the germline V gene are SGHRS and YFSETQ. The CDR3 nucleotides read TGCGCCAGCAGACCTATAGCGGGGGGCCTCCAAGAGACCCAGTACTTC. This translates into CASRPIAGGLQETQYF.

This clone came up once. The CDR3 is CASSPKTGGVYNEQFF. Here the CDR3 DNA reads TGCGCCAGCAGCCCGAAGACAGGGGGCGTGTACAATGAGCAGTTCTTC. The chain is built from TRBV4-3 and TRBJ2-1, with 10 bases lining up with TRBD1. This CDR3 contains 16 residues. Germline CDR1 is LGHNA and CDR2 is YSLEER. Trimming removed 4 bases from V and 4 bases from J; junction bases left unmatched: 7.

V and J are TRBV24-1 and TRBJ2-3; 9 bases map to TRBD1. This CDR3 has 16 amino acids. The germline V gene has CDR1 KGHDR and CDR2 SFDVKD. Trimming at V came to 2 bases and at J to 2 bases, leaving 4 bases not matched to a gene. The CDR3 sequence is CATSDYRGRNTDTQYF. DNA of the CDR3: TGTGCCACCAGTGATTACAGGGGGCGGAACACAGATACGCAGTATTTT.

V gene TRBV3-1 (or the pseudogene TRBV3-2) combines with J gene TRBJ1-1; D not certain. The germline V gene has CDR1 LGHDT and CDR2 YNNKEL (reference sequence). The V and J ends lost 2 bases and 1 base respectively, with 8 bases between them. This CDR3 is 14 amino acids long. The CDR3 here is CASSQLAGNTEAFF. DNA of the CDR3: TGTGCCAGCAGCCAATTGGCGGGGAACACTGAAGCTTTCTTT.

This chain links TRBV3-1 (or the pseudogene TRBV3-2) with TRBJ1-6; TRBD1 matches 8 bases. There are 15 residues in the CDR3. V lost 3 bases, J lost 5 bases, and 3 bases stayed unmatched. Germline V gene data show CDR1 as LGHDT and CDR2 as YNNKEL (reference sequence). CDR3 coding DNA: TGTGCCAGCAGCCACTTGGACAGGGATAATTCACCCCTCCACTTT. This translates into CASSHLDRDNSPLHF.

V and J are TRBV5-1 and TRBJ1-3, with a possible D match to TRBD1 (5 bases). The CDR3 runs 16 residues. Germline V gene sequence: CDR1 SGHRS, CDR2 YFSETQ. Trimming took off 0 bases at V and 0 bases at J, with 10 bases between the two ends. The CDR3 here is CASSLEEGYSGNTIYF. CDR3 DNA: TGCGCCAGCAGCTTGGAGGAGGGGTACTCTGGAAACACCATATATTTT.

V and J are TRBV7-2 and TRBJ2-7, with D possibly being TRBD1 (7 bases). Germline CDR1 SGHTA, CDR2 FQGNSA. This CDR3 spans 17 amino acids. Trimming stripped 5 bases from V and 3 bases from J, with 23 bases between. The CDR3 reads CASSRQWGARGNYEQYF. Written as DNA, the CDR3 is TGTGCCAGCAGCCGGCAGTGGGGGGCCAGGGGGAACTACGAGCAGTACTTC.